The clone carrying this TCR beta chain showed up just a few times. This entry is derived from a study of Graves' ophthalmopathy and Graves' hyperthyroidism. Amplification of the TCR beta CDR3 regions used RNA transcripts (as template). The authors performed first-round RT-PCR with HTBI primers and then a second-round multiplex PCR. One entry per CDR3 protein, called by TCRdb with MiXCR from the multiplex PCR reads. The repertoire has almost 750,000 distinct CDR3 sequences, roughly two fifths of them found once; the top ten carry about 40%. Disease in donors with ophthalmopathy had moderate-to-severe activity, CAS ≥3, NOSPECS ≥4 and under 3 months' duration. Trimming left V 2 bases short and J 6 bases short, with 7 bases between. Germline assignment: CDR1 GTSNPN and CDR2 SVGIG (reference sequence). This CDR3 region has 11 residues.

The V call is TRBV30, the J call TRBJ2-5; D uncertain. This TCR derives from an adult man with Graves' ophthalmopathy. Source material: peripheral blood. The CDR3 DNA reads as TGTGCCTGGAGTCGTCAACAGACCCAGTACTTC. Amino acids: CAWSRQQTQYF.